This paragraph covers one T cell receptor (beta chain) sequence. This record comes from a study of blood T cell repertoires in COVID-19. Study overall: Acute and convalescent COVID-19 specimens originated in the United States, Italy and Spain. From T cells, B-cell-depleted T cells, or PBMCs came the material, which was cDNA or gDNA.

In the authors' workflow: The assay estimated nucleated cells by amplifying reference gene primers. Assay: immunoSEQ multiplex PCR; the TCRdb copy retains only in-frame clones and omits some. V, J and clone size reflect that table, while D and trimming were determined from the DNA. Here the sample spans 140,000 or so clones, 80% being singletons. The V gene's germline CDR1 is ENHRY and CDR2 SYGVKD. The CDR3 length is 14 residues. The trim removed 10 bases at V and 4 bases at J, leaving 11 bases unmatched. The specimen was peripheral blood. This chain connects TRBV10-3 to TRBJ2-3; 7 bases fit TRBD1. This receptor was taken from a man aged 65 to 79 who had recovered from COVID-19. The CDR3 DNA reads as TGTGCCACCCTAAGAGGGGGCGGACCAGATACGCAGTATTTT. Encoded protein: CATLRGGGPDTQYF.